These 8 T cell receptor beta chains originate from one sample sequenced in a study of vaccination and CD4 T cells after COVID-19. Sequenced with the Oncomine TCR Beta short-read assay was DNA taken from cultured CD4+ T cells. TCRdb reprocessed the PCR reads with MiXCR, giving one entry per CDR3 protein. The repertoire has some 4,400 distinct CDR3 sequences, 58% of them found once; the top ten carry approximately 40%. Their specific antigens are unknown. Treatment here: roughly 10-day PBMC culture with coronavirus spike peptide pools or control peptides (ViraFEST assay). CD4+ T cells of the unexposed donor were collected before the COVID-19 pandemic (2011-2018). The source material was CD4+ T cells from blood, cultured in vitro. The receptors originated from a human donor in good health.

The sample holds one count of this clonotype. J is TRBJ1-4 and V is TRBV27, with D possibly TRBD1 on 5 matching bases. V was clipped by 7 bases and J by 8 bases, with 17 bases between them. CDR1 MNHEY and CDR2 SMNVEV come from the germline V gene (reference sequence). The CDR3 is 14 amino acids. The CDR3 region has the DNA TGTGCCAGCACCCGGCGGGGGTTCCGGGAAAAACTGTTTTTT. Its translation is CASTRRGFREKLFF.

The chain couples TRBV6-2 or TRBV6-3 to TRBJ2-3, with D unresolved. The CDR3 is made up of 13 amino acids. Germline CDR1 reads MNHEY; CDR2 reads SVGEGT. V shed 10 bases and J shed 3 bases, with 14 bases lying between them. DNA for the CDR3: TGTGCCACTGCGCAAGTGTTGACAGATACGCAGTATTTT. Its translation: CATAQVLTDTQYF.

This sequence joins TRBV30 and TRBJ1-5; D is possibly TRBD1 (5 bases). The CDR3 is 12 residues long. The V gene's germline CDR1 is GTSNPN and CDR2 SVGIG (reference sequence). Trimming pared 2 bases from V and 7 bases from J, leaving 9 bases between. This CDR3 is CAWSQGGQPQHF. Written as DNA, the CDR3 is TGTGCCTGGAGTCAGGGAGGGCAGCCCCAGCATTTT. The full variable domain, completed using reference TRBV30 and TRBJ1-5, is SQTIHQWPATLVQPVGSPLSLECTVEGTSNPNLYWYRQAAGRGLQLLFYSVGIGQISSEVPQNLSASRPQDRQFILSSKKLLLSDSGFYLCAWSQGGQPQHFGDGTRLSIL.

The genes are TRBV7-2 and TRBJ1-3, with D unresolved. The germline CDR1 and CDR2 sequences are SGHTA and FQGNSA. CDR3 length equals 14 residues. Deletions cut 8 bases from V and 0 bases from J, with 11 bases between. CDR3 amino acids: CASRRPASGNTIYF. Here the CDR3 DNA reads TGTGCCAGCCGACGGCCTGCCTCTGGAAACACCATATATTTT.

This chain joins TRBV2 and TRBJ2-3; D unresolved. Looked up from germline, CDR1 is SNHLY and CDR2 is FYNNEI. This CDR3 is built from 14 residues. The V gene lost 9 bases and the J gene lost 1 base, with 14 bases spanning the gap. The CDR3 sequence: CASQSGVGTDTQYF. DNA for the CDR3: TGTGCCAGTCAAAGTGGGGTGGGCACAGATACGCAGTATTTT.

This clonotype was detected a few times. J is TRBJ2-3 and V is TRBV7-8; TRBD2 matches at 8 bases. Germline lookup yields CDR1 SGHVS and CDR2 FQNEAQ. This CDR3 comprises 17 residues. V lost 1 base and J lost 2; bases outside the gene matches: 8. For the CDR3, the DNA is TGTGCCAGCAGCTTAGGGGGGACTAGGGGGATCACAGATACGCAGTATTTT. It translates to CASSLGGTRGITDTQYF.

The chain couples TRBV27 to TRBJ2-4; D unresolved. This CDR3 contains 14 residues. Trimming shortened V by 5 bases and J by 6 bases, and 14 bases separated the two germline ends. Germline CDR1 MNHEY, CDR2 SMNVEV (reference sequence). The CDR3 nucleotides are TGTGCCAGCAGTAGCAAAGGTTGGAGAAACATTCAGTACTTC. Its protein is CASSSKGWRNIQYF.

The gene calls are TRBV12-3 or TRBV12-4 and TRBJ1-1, with D perhaps matching TRBD1 (6 bases). The CDR3 is made up of 13 amino acids. With 5 bases removed from V and 1 base from J, the gap between germline ends came to 8 bases. The CDR3 here is CASSKTGNTEAFF. The CDR3 DNA reads TGTGCCAGCAGTAAGACAGGGAACACTGAAGCTTTCTTT.